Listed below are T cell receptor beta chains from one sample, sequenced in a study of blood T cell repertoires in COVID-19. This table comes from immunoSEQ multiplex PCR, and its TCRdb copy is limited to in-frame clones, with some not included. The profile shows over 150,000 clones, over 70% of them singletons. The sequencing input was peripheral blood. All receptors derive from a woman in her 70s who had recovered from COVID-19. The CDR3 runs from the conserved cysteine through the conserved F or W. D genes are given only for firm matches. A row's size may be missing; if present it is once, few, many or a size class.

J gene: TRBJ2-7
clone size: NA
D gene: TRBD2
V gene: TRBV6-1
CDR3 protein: CASSEWGGSGYEQYF
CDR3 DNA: TGTGCCAGCAGTGAATGGGGCGGGAGTGGGTACGAGCAGTACTTC

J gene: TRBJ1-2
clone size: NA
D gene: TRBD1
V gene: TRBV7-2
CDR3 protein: CASSPQGANYGYTF
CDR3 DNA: TGTGCCAGCAGCCCACAGGGGGCTAACTATGGCTACACCTTC

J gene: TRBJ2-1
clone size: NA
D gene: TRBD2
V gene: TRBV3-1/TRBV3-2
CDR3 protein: CASSQRLVAGLRYNEQFF
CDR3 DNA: TGTGCCAGCAGCCAACGATTGGTAGCGGGACTCCGATACAATGAGCAGTTCTTC

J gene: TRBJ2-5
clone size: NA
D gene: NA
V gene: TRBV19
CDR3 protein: CASSWQGQETQYF
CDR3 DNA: TGTGCCAGTAGTTGGCAGGGCCAAGAGACCCAGTACTTC

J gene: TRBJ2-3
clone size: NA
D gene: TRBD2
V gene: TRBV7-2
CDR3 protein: CASSQAAGWDTQYF
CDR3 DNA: TGTGCCAGCAGCCAAGCAGCGGGGTGGGATACGCAGTATTTT

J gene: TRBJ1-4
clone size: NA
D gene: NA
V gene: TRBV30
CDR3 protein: CAWSVQGGGEKLFF
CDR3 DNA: TGTGCCTGGAGTGTACAAGGGGGTGGTGAAAAACTGTTTTTT

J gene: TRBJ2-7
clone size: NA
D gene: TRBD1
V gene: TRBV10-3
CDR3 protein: CAIGTGADEQYF
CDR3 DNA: TGTGCCATCGGGACAGGGGCCGACGAGCAGTACTTC

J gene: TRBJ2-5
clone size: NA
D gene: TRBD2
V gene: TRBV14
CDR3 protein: CASSRSGRYQETQYF
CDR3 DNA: TGTGCCAGCAGTCGTAGCGGGAGGTACCAAGAGACCCAGTACTTC

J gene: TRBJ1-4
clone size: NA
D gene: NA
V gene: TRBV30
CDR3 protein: CAWSLGEKLFF
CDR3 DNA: TGTGCCTGGAGTCTTGGCGAAAAACTGTTTTTT

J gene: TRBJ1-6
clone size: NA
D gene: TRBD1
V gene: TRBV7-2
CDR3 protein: CASSFRQGGDSPLHF
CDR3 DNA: TGTGCCAGCAGCTTCCGACAGGGGGGGGATTCACCCCTCCACTTT

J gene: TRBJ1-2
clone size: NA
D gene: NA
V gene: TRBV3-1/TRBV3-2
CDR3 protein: CASSPRTEANYGYTF
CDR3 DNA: TGTGCCAGCAGCCCCCGGACTGAGGCTAACTATGGCTACACCTTC

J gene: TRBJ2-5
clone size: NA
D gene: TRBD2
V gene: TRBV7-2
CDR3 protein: CASSFQGGRGRTQYF
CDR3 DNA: TGTGCCAGCAGCTTCCAAGGCGGGAGGGGGAGGACCCAGTACTTC

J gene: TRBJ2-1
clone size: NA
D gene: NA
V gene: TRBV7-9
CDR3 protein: CASSPRLLGLHEQFF
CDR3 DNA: TGTGCCAGCAGCCCTCGTCTACTAGGGCTCCACGAGCAGTTCTTC

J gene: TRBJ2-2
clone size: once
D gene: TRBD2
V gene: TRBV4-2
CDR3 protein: CASSQGEGSKDHGELFF
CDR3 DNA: TGTGCCAGCAGCCAAGGGGAGGGGTCCAAAGATCACGGGGAGCTGTTTTTT

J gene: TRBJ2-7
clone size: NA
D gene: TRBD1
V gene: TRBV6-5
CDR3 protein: CASSYSTGVYEQYF
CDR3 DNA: TGTGCCAGCAGTTACTCGACAGGGGTCTACGAGCAGTACTTC

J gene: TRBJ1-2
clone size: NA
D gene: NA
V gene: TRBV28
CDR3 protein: CASSLGAGSRYGYTF
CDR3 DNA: TGTGCCAGCAGTTTAGGGGCAGGGTCCCGCTATGGCTACACCTTC